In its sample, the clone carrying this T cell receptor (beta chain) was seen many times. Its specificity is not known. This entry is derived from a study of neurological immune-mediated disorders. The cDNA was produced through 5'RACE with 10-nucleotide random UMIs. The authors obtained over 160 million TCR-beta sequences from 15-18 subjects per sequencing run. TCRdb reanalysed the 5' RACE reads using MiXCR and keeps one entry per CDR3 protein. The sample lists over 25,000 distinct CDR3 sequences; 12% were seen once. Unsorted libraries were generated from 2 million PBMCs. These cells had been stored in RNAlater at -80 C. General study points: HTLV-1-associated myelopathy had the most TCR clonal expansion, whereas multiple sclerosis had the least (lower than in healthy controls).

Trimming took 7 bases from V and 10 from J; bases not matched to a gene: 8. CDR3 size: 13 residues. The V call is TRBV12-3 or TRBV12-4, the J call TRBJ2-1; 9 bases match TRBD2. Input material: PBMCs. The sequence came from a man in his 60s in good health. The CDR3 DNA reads TGTGCCAGCACGTTGGGACTAGCCCGGGAGCAGTTCTTC. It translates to CASTLGLAREQFF.